Below, 5 T cell receptor beta chains from the same sample are listed, as sequenced in a study of shared clonotypes between healthy human individuals. TCRdb's table, derived via immunoSEQ multiplex PCR, lists solely in-frame clones and lacks some. The repertoire holds over a million clones, with 78% as singletons. The material sequenced was memory CD4+ T cells from PBMCs. Noted subset: CD45RA-negative fraction. The origin of the receptors is a man younger than 35 in good health. Some clones in this sample may be carry-over from other donors' samples.

This clone showed up just once. This same CDR3 is encoded by further DNA sequences in the sample. The chain employs TRBV28 and TRBJ2-1; no clear D gene. The CDR3 totals 11 residues. V lost 3 bases and J 8 bases, leaving 5 bases between the germline ends. CDR1 and CDR2 from the germline V gene are MDHEN and SYDVKM. CDR3 sequence: CASSLIDEQFF. CDR3 nucleotide sequence: TGTGCCAGCAGTTTGATCGATGAGCAGTTCTTC.

V gene TRBV5-1 combines with J gene TRBJ2-6; a weak D match, TRBD2 (6 bases). The CDR3 runs to 17 residues. V lost 0 bases, J lost 1 base, and 11 bases lay in between. The V gene's germline CDR1 is SGHRS and CDR2 YFSETQ. CDR3: CASSLGLDRSGANVLTF. In nucleotides, the CDR3 is TGCGCCAGCAGCTTGGGACTAGACAGATCTGGGGCCAACGTCCTGACTTTC.

The chain recombines TRBV2 with TRBJ2-1; D may be TRBD1 or TRBD2 (5 bases each). Germline assignment: CDR1 SNHLY and CDR2 FYNNEI. The V end lost 8 bases, the J end lost 5 bases, and 10 bases lay between the germline ends. The CDR3 is made up of 12 amino acids. CDR3 DNA sequence: TGTGCCAGCCGGGACGATAACAATGAGCAGTTCTTC. It codes for CASRDDNNEQFF.

V usage is TRBV2 and J usage is TRBJ2-1, with D perhaps matching TRBD2 (6 bases). The CDR3 is made up of 14 amino acids. V dropped 3 bases and J dropped 3 bases, with 9 bases sitting between them. The germline gives CDR1 SNHLY, CDR2 FYNNEI. Written as DNA, the CDR3 is TGTGCCAGCAGTGAGCGGGAAATCTACAATGAGCAGTTCTTC. Amino acids: CASSEREIYNEQFF.

The chain recombines TRBV30 with TRBJ2-5, with D unresolved. The CDR3 spans 13 residues. Germline V gene data show CDR1 as GTSNPN and CDR2 as SVGIG (reference sequence). V was cut by 1 base and J by 1 base, with 7 bases left in between. The CDR3 loop is CAWSGPIQETQYF. The CDR3, as DNA: TGTGCCTGGAGTGGTCCGATCCAAGAGACCCAGTACTTC.